The 8 T cell receptor beta chains below were found in one sample sequenced in a study of Ad26.COV2.S vaccination and SARS-CoV-2 variants. Stated treatment: some 20 received Ad26.COV2.S at low or high dose, single or two shots; about 5 received placebo; per-sample allocation not given. Collection of samples fell on day 63 after the first vaccine or placebo injection. Assay used: immunoSEQ multiplex PCR; TCRdb lists only in-frame clones, some missing. The table includes about 680,000 clones, about 90% detected once. The sequencing here drew on peripheral blood, taken in a trial of Ad26.COV2.S vaccine versus placebo. The receptors originated from a person between 18 and 65 years old who received the Ad26.COV2.S COVID-19 vaccine or a placebo.

V is TRBV25-1 and J is TRBJ1-6, with D tentatively TRBD1 (5 bases). CDR1 and CDR2 (germline): MGHDK, SYGVNS. V shed 2 bases and J shed 7 bases, with 6 bases lying between them. The CDR3 length is 13 residues. CDR3 region: CASSEEGNSPLHF. The DNA of the CDR3 is TGTGCCAGCAGTGAAGAGGGGAATTCACCCCTCCACTTT.

This chain connects TRBV6-5 to TRBJ2-7; 7 positions agree with TRBD1. The CDR3 covers 15 residues. V lost 6 bases, J lost 0 bases, and 8 bases stayed unmatched. Germline values: CDR1 MNHEY, CDR2 SVGAGI. The CDR3 here is CASSLGQWGSYEQYF. In nucleotides, the CDR3 is TGTGCCAGCAGCTTGGGACAGTGGGGCTCCTACGAGCAGTACTTC.

In regard to this clone: At one of its ends the junction is not consistent with the germline gene, which may arise from a read error. The chain carries TRBV6-5 and TRBJ1-4, with a possible D match to TRBD1 (6 bases). CDR3 length: 15 residues. The germline CDR1 and CDR2 sequences are MNHEY and SVGAGI. The CDR3 is CASSYQGQNLFRPLF. In nucleotides, the CDR3 is TGTGCCAGCAGTTACCAAGGACAGAATTTATTTCGCCCCTTGTTT.

The chain uses TRBV12-5 and TRBJ2-5, with D hard to call. Germline V gene sequence: CDR1 LGHNT, CDR2 FRNRAP. This CDR3 has 13 residues. V was shortened by 2 bases and J by 5 bases, with 9 bases between the two germline ends. CDR3 sequence reads: CASGLNSLETQYF. In DNA form, the CDR3 reads TGTGCTAGTGGTTTGAACTCATTGGAGACCCAGTACTTC.

This chain links TRBV10-1 with TRBJ2-3; D call uncertain. Germline V gene sequence: CDR1 WNHNN, CDR2 SYGVQD (reference sequence). Trimming pared 0 bases from V and 2 bases from J, leaving 9 bases between. The CDR3 is 15 residues long. CDR3: CASSESGRDTDTQYF. In DNA, the CDR3 is TGCGCCAGCAGTGAGTCGGGCAGAGACACAGATACGCAGTATTTT.

The chain recombines TRBV6-1 with TRBJ2-1; TRBD2 matches 7 bases. V was pared by 2 bases and J by 4 bases, with 5 bases of the junction left unmatched. Germline V lookup: CDR1 MNHNS, CDR2 SASEGT. CDR3 length: 15 amino acids. CDR3 in DNA: TGTGCCAGCAGTGAACTAGCGGAGCAATACAATGAGCAGTTCTTC. Its translation is CASSELAEQYNEQFF.

The chain has TRBV24-1 and TRBJ1-2, with 8 bases lining up with TRBD1. The trim removed 2 bases at V and 6 bases at J, leaving 4 bases unmatched. The CDR3 sequence is 14 residues long. Germline CDR1 reads KGHDR; CDR2 reads SFDVKD. In DNA form, the CDR3 reads TGTGCCACCAGTGATTGGGGACAGGTGGATGGCTACACCTTC. It yields the protein CATSDWGQVDGYTF.

This clone occurred a few times. The genes are TRBV11-2 and TRBJ2-7; 7 bases fit TRBD1. Trimming removed 4 bases from V and 2 bases from J; junction bases left unmatched: 5. The CDR3 has 14 residues. From germline, CDR1 is SGHAT and CDR2 FQNNGV. CDR3: CASSSLDRAYEQYF. The CDR3 bases are TGTGCCAGCAGCTCCCTCGACAGGGCCTACGAGCAGTACTTC.